The 4 T cell receptor beta chains listed next were all sequenced from one sample in a study of T cell clones after liver transplantation. Assay: immunoSEQ multiplex PCR; the TCRdb copy retains only in-frame clones and omits some. This sample has some 33,000 clones, with 90% to 95% found just once. The input for sequencing was CD8+ T cells from blood, taken 12 months after liver transplant. These receptors were obtained from a human patient who received a liver transplant. Part of the T cell pool may stem from the graft donor.

The J gene is TRBJ2-7, the V gene TRBV18, with D unresolved. The V gene lost 10 bases and the J gene lost 0 bases, with 19 bases spanning the gap. Per germline, CDR1 KGHSH and CDR2 LQKENI. The length of the CDR3 is 15 residues. The CDR3 protein is CATRPEFAYSYEQYF. DNA of the CDR3: TGTGCCACCAGACCCGAGTTTGCCTACTCCTACGAGCAGTACTTC.

The sample holds one count of this clone. V gene TRBV5-8 combines with J gene TRBJ2-7; TRBD1 might be the D (6 bases). Trimming stripped 7 bases from V and 3 bases from J, with 8 bases between. The CDR3 is made up of 11 amino acids. Germline V gene sequence: CDR1 SGHTS, CDR2 YDEGEE. The CDR3 region is CASRQVYEQYF. The CDR3 DNA sequence: TGTGCCAGCCGACAGGTCTACGAGCAGTACTTC.

The chain couples TRBV7-8 to TRBJ2-3, with a weak D call TRBD2 (5 bases). V gave up 5 bases and J gave up 4 bases, with 13 bases separating them. CDR3 size: 14 residues. Germline V gene data show CDR1 as SGHVS and CDR2 as FQNEAQ. CDR3 coding DNA: TGTGCCAGCAGCCCTACCCTAGCCCCAGATACGCAGTATTTT. It yields the protein CASSPTLAPDTQYF.

The sample holds a few counts of this clone. This chain joins TRBV7-9 and TRBJ2-7; D might be TRBD2 (5 bases). The V and J ends lost 5 bases and 6 bases respectively, with 11 bases between them. Germline lookup yields CDR1 SEHNR and CDR2 FQNEAQ (reference sequence). CDR3 size: 12 residues. CDR3 sequence reads: CASSHGEGEQYF. The CDR3 bases are TGTGCCAGCAGCCACGGGGAAGGCGAGCAGTACTTC.